Described below is a single TCR beta chain sequence and its context. Its antigen is not identified. The sample originates from a study of shared clonotypes between healthy human individuals. The study, taken as a whole, reports: Non-shared clonotypes showed lower generation probabilities than clonotypes common to all four donors.

TCRdb's table, derived via immunoSEQ multiplex PCR, lists solely in-frame clones and lacks some. The sample carries some 580,000 clones, roughly 98% recorded once. Terminally differentiated effector memory CD45RA+ cells were left out of the naive CD8 fraction, which was CD45RO-negative and positively selected for CCR7. The CDR3 is 16 residues long. Germline CDR1 reads SGDLS; CDR2 reads YYNGEE. V dropped 4 bases and J dropped 2 bases, with 17 bases sitting between them. The V call is TRBV9, the J call TRBJ2-3; D is unclear. Input material: naive CD8+ T cells sorted from blood. The TCR sequence derives from a man aged 25-40 years in good health. CDR3 in amino acids: CASSPFSGYFTDTQYF. CDR3 nucleotide sequence: TGTGCCAGCAGCCCGTTCTCGGGCTACTTCACAGATACGCAGTATTTT.